The next 9 T cell receptor beta chains were all read from a single sample in a study of siplizumab effects on memory and regulatory T cells. Clones were sequenced by immunoSEQ multiplex PCR, and TCRdb holds only the in-frame ones, with some missing. The data contain under 95,000 clones, 94% of them singletons. The sequenced sample consisted of non-Treg CD4+ T cells sorted from blood. All receptors come from a human donor in good health.

This sequence joins TRBV6-6 and TRBJ1-5; D remains unclear. The CDR3 is 16 amino acids. The V end lost 4 bases, the J end lost 0 bases, and 13 bases lay between the germline ends. CDR1 MNHNY and CDR2 SVGAGI come from the germline V gene (reference sequence). The chain's CDR3 is CASSSPQKYSNQPQHF. In DNA form, the CDR3 reads TGTGCCAGCAGTTCTCCTCAGAAATATAGCAATCAGCCCCAGCATTTT.

The CDR3 reads CASSNSGTSTDTQYF. CDR3 bases: TGTGCCAGCAGCAATAGCGGGACTAGCACAGATACGCAGTATTTT. The chain links TRBV7-3 to TRBJ2-3, with TRBD2 identical over 8 bases. Germline CDR1 SGHTA, CDR2 FQGTGA. The CDR3 sequence is 15 residues long. After removal of 5 bases from V and 0 bases from J, the junction contained 4 bases not matched to a gene.

This clone has just one count. The rearrangement uses TRBV7-2 and TRBJ1-2, with D hard to call. The CDR3 has 15 residues. Germline loops: CDR1 SGHTA, CDR2 FQGNSA. V lost 6 bases, J lost 5 bases, and 19 bases lay in between. CDR3: CASSPMSGILYGYTF. The CDR3 region has the DNA TGTGCCAGCAGTCCAATGTCGGGGATCCTTTATGGCTACACCTTC.

The V call is TRBV5-1, the J call TRBJ2-7; D might be TRBD1 (7 bases). This CDR3 has 15 amino acids. Germline CDR1 and CDR2: SGHRS and YFSETQ. V lost 5 bases and J lost 1, with 16 bases in between. The CDR3 spells CASREGQPGSYEQYF. CDR3 nucleotide sequence: TGCGCCAGCAGGGAGGGACAGCCGGGATCCTACGAGCAGTACTTC.

The chain uses TRBV5-4 and TRBJ2-5; 12 nucleotides line up with TRBD2. The germline V gene encodes CDR1 SGHNT and CDR2 YYREEE (reference sequence). The trim removed 3 bases at V and 2 bases at J, leaving 8 bases unmatched. The CDR3 extends over 17 amino acids. The CDR3 is CASSSRLAGVVQETQYF. The DNA for the CDR3 is TGTGCCAGCAGCTCGAGACTAGCGGGAGTCGTACAAGAGACCCAGTACTTC.

V usage is TRBV11-2 and J usage is TRBJ1-4, with unresolved D. The germline CDR1 and CDR2 sequences are SGHAT and FQNNGV. V was trimmed by 4 bases and J by 4 bases, leaving 19 bases between them. This CDR3 region has 17 residues. DNA for the CDR3: TGTGCCAGCAGCTACGGGCAGGCAGGAGTGTTTAATGAAAAACTGTTTTTT. Translated: CASSYGQAGVFNEKLFF.

Only one count was recorded for this clone. The gene calls are TRBV9 and TRBJ2-1; D might be TRBD2 (6 bases). Germline V lookup: CDR1 SGDLS, CDR2 YYNGEE. V dropped 0 bases and J dropped 5 bases, with 15 bases sitting between them. The CDR3 runs to 16 residues. CDR3 protein: CASSVDLEGPNNEQFF. As DNA, the CDR3 is TGTGCCAGCAGCGTAGATTTGGAGGGGCCGAACAATGAGCAGTTCTTC.

This chain connects TRBV5-1 to TRBJ2-3; D gene unclear. The CDR3 is made up of 12 amino acids. Trimming stripped 0 bases from V and 4 bases from J, with 3 bases between. CDR1 and CDR2 (germline): SGHRS, YFSETQ. Here the CDR3 reads CASSLEADTQYF. The CDR3 DNA follows: TGCGCCAGCAGCTTGGAGGCAGATACGCAGTATTTT.

This clone was recorded once. The chain joins TRBV4-1 to TRBJ1-2; the match to TRBD1 covers 10 bases. CDR1 is MGHRA and CDR2 is YSYEKL in the germline V gene. The CDR3 is 20 amino acids. Trimming took 0 bases from V and 3 from J; bases not matched to a gene: 16. CDR3 in amino acids: CASSQDQGGDRGRRYYGYTF. The CDR3 DNA is TGCGCCAGCAGCCAAGATCAGGGTGGAGACAGGGGGCGTCGGTACTATGGCTACACCTTC.